What follows are 15 T cell receptor beta chains derived from one specimen sequenced in a study of blood T cell repertoires in COVID-19. Assay used: immunoSEQ multiplex PCR; TCRdb lists only in-frame clones, some missing. The sample has a few hundred thousand clones, around 86% seen once. Sequenced: PBMCs or T cells enriched from blood (not recorded which). The receptors were sampled from a man between 25 and 39 years old who had recovered from COVID-19.

The gene calls are TRBV4-1 and TRBJ1-5; 9 bases are a match to TRBD1. The CDR3 contains 15 residues. The germline V gene encodes CDR1 MGHRA and CDR2 YSYEKL. Trimming removed 5 bases from V and 7 bases from J; junction bases left unmatched: 9. The CDR3, as DNA: TGCGCCAGCAGCTCCACAGGGGGCGAAGGGCAGCCCCAGCATTTT. It encodes CASSSTGGEGQPQHF.

This clone has a handful of counts. Other DNA sequences within the sample encode an identical CDR3. The rearrangement uses TRBV29-1 and TRBJ1-2; 9 nucleotides agree with TRBD1. J was trimmed by 5 bases and V by 6 bases; bases with no gene match: 4. CDR3 length equals 12 residues. Germline CDR1 is SQVTM and CDR2 is ANQGSEA. The CDR3: CSVGQGGYGYTF. The DNA for the CDR3 is TGCAGCGTGGGACAGGGCGGATATGGCTACACCTTC. The entire variable domain, with the rest obtained from reference TRBV29-1 and TRBJ1-2, is as follows: SAVISQKPSRDICQRGTSLTIQCQVDSQVTMMFWYRQQPGQSLTLIATANQGSEATYESGFVIDKFPISRPNLTFSTLTVSNMSPEDSSIYLCSVGQGGYGYTFGSGTRLTVV.

The chain uses TRBV9 and TRBJ1-2, with TRBD1 as a possible D gene (5 bases). Germline CDR1 reads SGDLS; CDR2 reads YYNGEE. This CDR3 comprises 14 residues. The ends were cut back, 4 bases at V and 3 bases at J, with 13 bases in the middle. DNA for the CDR3: TGTGCCAGCAGCACCTCGACAGAGGACTATGGCTACACCTTC. Translation: CASSTSTEDYGYTF. The whole variable domain, filled in from reference TRBV9 and TRBJ1-2, reads DSGVTQTPKHLITATGQRVTLRCSPRSGDLSVYWYQQSLDQGLQFLIQYYNGEERAKGNILERFSAQQFPDLHSELNLSSLELGDSALYFCASSTSTEDYGYTFGSGTRLTVV.

The chain recombines TRBV5-6 with TRBJ2-3, with TRBD2 identical over 7 bases. V gave up 4 bases and J gave up 6 bases; unmatched junction bases: 8. This CDR3 region has 14 residues. Germline values: CDR1 SGHDT, CDR2 YYEEEE. The CDR3 coding sequence is TGTGCCAGCAGCCAGGTCTCCGGGAGGGATACGCAGTATTTT. Amino acids: CASSQVSGRDTQYF.

In its sample, this clone was seen a few times. The chain recombines TRBV19 with TRBJ2-7; 8 nucleotides agree with TRBD1. Germline CDR1 LNHDA, CDR2 SQIVND (reference sequence). The CDR3 loop spans 12 amino acids. V lost 3 bases, J lost 6 bases, and 1 base stayed unmatched. CDR3 loop: CASSMTGAEQYF. The CDR3 DNA reads TGTGCCAGTAGTATGACAGGGGCCGAGCAGTACTTC.

CDR3 sequence (DNA): TGTGCCAGTAGTATAGGACAGTGGGAGCAGTACTTC. Encoded protein: CASSIGQWEQYF. V usage is TRBV19 and J usage is TRBJ2-7; tentative D call: TRBD1 (5 bases). CDR1 and CDR2 from the germline V gene are LNHDA and SQIVND (reference sequence). The CDR3 totals 12 residues. V lost 1 base, J lost 7 bases, and 8 bases lay in between.

DNA of the CDR3: TGCGCCAGCAGCTTGTTAGGGGGAAACGGTGAAAAACTGTTTTTT. Protein: CASSLLGGNGEKLFF. The rearrangement joins TRBV5-1 to TRBJ1-4; TRBD1 is a possible D gene (6 bases). Germline V gene data show CDR1 as SGHRS and CDR2 as YFSETQ. Trimming removed 1 base at V and 7 bases at J, with 14 bases between. This CDR3 spans 15 amino acids.

This chain uses TRBV29-1 with TRBJ1-3; D gene uncertain. CDR1 is SQVTM and CDR2 is ANQGSEA in the germline V gene. The CDR3 extends over 13 amino acids. The V end was cut by 3 bases, the J end by 0 bases, with 6 bases between. In nucleotides, the CDR3 is TGCAGCGTTGACAGACTCTCTGGAAACACCATATATTTT. The encoded protein is CSVDRLSGNTIYF.

This sequence joins TRBV12-3 or TRBV12-4 and TRBJ1-5; 8 positions match TRBD1. The junction had 6 bases not matched to a gene; V was cut back by 6 bases and J by 8 bases. The CDR3 spans 13 residues. The CDR3 bases are TGTGCCAGCAGGATAGCAGGGGGCGAGCCCCAGCATTTT. Translation gives CASRIAGGEPQHF.

V is TRBV29-1 and J is TRBJ1-3; D call uncertain. The CDR3 is made up of 11 amino acids. The germline CDR1 and CDR2 sequences are SQVTM and ANQGSEA. V gave up 7 bases and J gave up 9 bases, with 13 bases separating them. The CDR3 reads CSAAFGVTIYF. The DNA of the CDR3 is TGCAGCGCTGCATTCGGGGTCACCATATATTTT.

This sequence joins TRBV7-2 and TRBJ2-3; 12 bases map to TRBD2. Germline values: CDR1 SGHTA, CDR2 FQGNSA. The CDR3 spans 17 residues. J was trimmed by 2 bases and V by 2 bases; bases with no gene match: 5. In DNA form, the CDR3 reads TGTGCCAGCAGCTTACCTGCTAGCGGGGGGGTCACAGATACGCAGTATTTT. Translation gives CASSLPASGGVTDTQYF.

This clone occurred once. V and J are TRBV28 and TRBJ2-1; tentative D call: TRBD2 (5 bases). The CDR3 covers 16 residues. Germline assignment: CDR1 MDHEN and CDR2 SYDVKM. With 6 bases removed from V and 8 bases from J, the gap between germline ends came to 23 bases. The CDR3 loop reads CASSLSLGNSRHEQFF. CDR3 sequence (DNA): TGTGCCAGCAGCCTGTCTCTCGGGAACTCCCGCCATGAGCAGTTCTTC.

The V gene is TRBV4-2, the J gene TRBJ2-7, with 10 bases fitting TRBD1. V trimming: 0 bases; J trimming: 2 bases; junction bases outside the gene matches: 7. Germline-derived CDR1 and CDR2 are LGHNA and YNFKEQ. The CDR3 is 17 amino acids. The CDR3 is CASSQELSGQGPYEQYF. Written as DNA, the CDR3 is TGTGCCAGCAGCCAAGAATTGTCGGGACAGGGGCCCTACGAGCAGTACTTC.

The chain couples TRBV3-1 (or the pseudogene TRBV3-2) to TRBJ2-5, with TRBD2 identical over 7 bases. The CDR3 is made up of 16 amino acids. CDR1 is LGHDT and CDR2 is YNNKEL in the germline V gene (reference sequence). V lost 0 bases and J lost 1; bases outside the gene matches: 5. The CDR3 bases are TGTGCCAGCAGCCAAGAAAGGCTAGCGGCCCAAGAGACCCAGTACTTC. Protein: CASSQERLAAQETQYF.

This clone has more than one count but fewer than ten. This sequence joins TRBV19 and TRBJ2-7, with 8 nucleotides matching TRBD1. V lost 3 bases and J lost 5; bases outside the gene matches: 6. The CDR3 length is 14 residues. Germline loops: CDR1 LNHDA, CDR2 SQIVND (reference sequence). The CDR3 nucleotides are TGTGCCAGTAGTATCGGACAGGGTTTAAACGAGCAGTACTTC. Translated: CASSIGQGLNEQYF.